Each of the 28 T cell receptor beta chains below was sequenced from the same sample in a study of CD8 T cells in Susac syndrome. RNA totalling roughly 0.45 to 1 ug underwent reverse transcription with random hexamers. TCRdb processed the immunoSEQ multiplex PCR reads anew with MiXCR; each CDR3 protein has one entry. The data contain roughly 160,000 distinct CDR3 sequences, roughly 95% of them seen just once; the ten biggest clones take up 0.1% to 0.15%. The source material was CD4+ T cells from PBMCs. Receptors originate from a human donor with Susac syndrome.

The chain employs TRBV5-6 and TRBJ2-1; possibly TRBD1 for D (5 bases). This CDR3 is built from 14 residues. Per germline, CDR1 SGHDT and CDR2 YYEEEE. V lost 4 bases, J lost 3 bases, and 11 bases lay in between. Written as DNA, the CDR3 is TGTGCCAGCAGCCTAGTAGGGGACTACAATGAGCAGTTCTTC. Its translation: CASSLVGDYNEQFF.

The chain has TRBV28 and TRBJ1-6; the D gene is possibly TRBD1 (6 bases). With 5 bases removed from V and 6 bases from J, the gap between germline ends came to 14 bases. The germline gives CDR1 MDHEN, CDR2 SYDVKM. CDR3 length: 15 amino acids. The CDR3, as DNA: TGTGCCAGCAGTCCTCTGGGGGGGCGTAATTCACCCCTCCACTTT. This encodes CASSPLGGRNSPLHF.

The chain links TRBV7-2 to TRBJ1-2; D gene unclear. The germline gives CDR1 SGHTA, CDR2 FQGNSA. The CDR3 runs 13 residues. Deletions cut 7 bases from V and 4 bases from J, with 13 bases between. The CDR3 DNA reads as TGTGCCAGCACCCAAGGGCCCCTCTATGGCTACACCTTC. Amino acid sequence: CASTQGPLYGYTF.

CDR3 region: CSARPLAGGDEQYF. The CDR3 DNA reads TGCAGTGCTAGACCCCTAGCGGGAGGTGACGAGCAGTACTTC. J is TRBJ2-7 and V is TRBV20-1, with TRBD2 matching over 11 bases. The CDR3 is 14 amino acids. V dropped 2 bases and J dropped 5; count of bases not matched to a gene: 5. From germline, CDR1 is DFQATT and CDR2 SNEGSKA (reference sequence).

The chain carries TRBV3-1 and TRBJ2-5, with 13 bases that match TRBD2. Germline CDR1 is LGHDT and CDR2 is YNNKEL (reference sequence). The CDR3 has 17 residues. V gave up 4 bases and J gave up 4 bases; unmatched junction bases: 9. The CDR3 DNA is TGTGCCAGCAGCCGAACTAGCGGGAGGGCCGCGACAGAGACCCAGTACTTC. This gives the protein CASSRTSGRAATETQYF.

The chain combines TRBV14 with TRBJ2-7, with D unresolved. The V and J ends lost 3 bases and 8 bases respectively, with 5 bases between them. The germline CDR1 and CDR2 sequences are SGHDN and FVKESK. This CDR3 has 10 residues. The CDR3 bases are TGTGCCAGCAGCCACCGCCAGCAGTACGTC. It specifies CASSHRQQYV.

The V call is TRBV7-9, the J call TRBJ2-1, with D hard to call. V was clipped by 1 base and J by 1 base, with 8 bases between them. This CDR3 is 15 amino acids long. Germline V gene sequence: CDR1 SEHNR, CDR2 FQNEAQ (reference sequence). The DNA for the CDR3 is TGTGCCAGCAGCTTAGTGTCAGTGTCCTACAATGAGCAGTTCTTC. Translated: CASSLVSVSYNEQFF.

The chain carries TRBV20-1 and TRBJ1-1, with no clear D. This CDR3 is 12 amino acids long. The germline CDR1 and CDR2 sequences are DFQATT and SNEGSKA (reference sequence). This CDR3 is CSGQTSDTEAFF. As DNA, the CDR3 is TGCAGCGGGCAGACTTCCGACACTGAAGCTTTCTTT.

V gene TRBV3-1 combines with J gene TRBJ2-7; 8 nucleotides align to TRBD1. J gave up 5 bases and V 0 bases, and 3 bases lay outside the gene matches. This CDR3 contains 14 residues. Germline values: CDR1 LGHDT, CDR2 YNNKEL (reference sequence). CDR3 sequence (DNA): TGTGCCAGCAGCCAAGACCCAGGGGGCAACGAGCAGTACGTC. This encodes CASSQDPGGNEQYV.

This chain joins TRBV3-1 and TRBJ2-7; D gene ambiguous. V lost 1 base and J lost 3, with 10 bases in between. The CDR3 runs 14 residues. Germline V gene lookup returns CDR1 LGHDT and CDR2 YNNKEL (reference sequence). DNA for the CDR3: TGTGCCAGCAGCCAAGGCTTTTCTCTCTACGAGCAGTACTTC. Translating gives CASSQGFSLYEQYF.

The rearrangement links TRBV7-8 to TRBJ2-3; D is uncertain. V lost 5 bases and J lost 3, with 15 bases in between. The CDR3 contains 15 residues. In germline, CDR1 is SGHVS, CDR2 FQNEAQ. CDR3 bases: TGTGCCAGCAGCCAAGTGGGTCTCGGGACAGATACGCAGTATTTT. It codes for CASSQVGLGTDTQYF.

V usage is TRBV6-5 and J usage is TRBJ1-2; D is ambiguous. The ends were cut back, 6 bases at V and 8 bases at J, with 13 bases in the middle. CDR1 MNHEY and CDR2 SVGAGI come from the germline V gene. The CDR3 covers 12 residues. CDR3 protein: CASRPASSGYTF. The DNA for the CDR3 is TGTGCCAGCAGGCCGGCATCGAGCGGCTACACCTTC.

The chain is built from TRBV25-1 and TRBJ1-2; 10 nucleotides line up with TRBD1. Germline V lookup: CDR1 MGHDK, CDR2 SYGVNS. This CDR3 spans 15 amino acids. V lost 5 bases, J lost 4 bases, and 7 bases stayed unmatched. The CDR3 nucleotides read TGTGCCAGCAGTCCCGACAGGGGGCTTCTCTATGGCTACACCTTC. Amino acid sequence: CASSPDRGLLYGYTF.

This sequence joins TRBV18 and TRBJ2-6; no clear D. The ends were cut back, 5 bases at V and 2 bases at J, with 10 bases in the middle. Germline CDR1 KGHSH, CDR2 LQKENI. The CDR3 is 15 residues long. The CDR3 coding sequence is TGTGCCAGCTCAAGAGGAGACGCTGGGGCCAACGTCCTGACTTTC. Its protein is CASSRGDAGANVLTF.

The V gene is TRBV30, the J gene TRBJ1-5; unclear D gene. CDR3 length equals 16 residues. Germline loops: CDR1 GTSNPN, CDR2 SVGIG (reference sequence). V dropped 2 bases and J dropped 6 bases, with 20 bases sitting between them. CDR3 nucleotides: TGTGCCTGGAGTCACCCGCGAAGTCTAGAGGGTCAGCCCCAGCATTTT. Residues: CAWSHPRSLEGQPQHF.

The chain is built from TRBV9 and TRBJ1-4; no clear D. The V and J ends lost 3 bases and 0 bases respectively, with 12 bases between them. This CDR3 contains 16 residues. Germline V gene lookup returns CDR1 SGDLS and CDR2 YYNGEE. CDR3: CASSGAAGTTNEKLFF. CDR3 in DNA: TGTGCCAGCAGCGGAGCGGCGGGAACAACTAATGAAAAACTGTTTTTT.

The rearrangement joins TRBV7-9 to TRBJ2-5; D gene uncertain. Looked up from germline, CDR1 is SEHNR and CDR2 is FQNEAQ (reference sequence). The CDR3 length is 14 residues. The V and J ends lost 5 bases and 2 bases respectively, with 12 bases between them. The CDR3 DNA is TGTGCCAGCAGCCCCGCCGGAAGACAAGAGACCCAGTACTTC. It codes for CASSPAGRQETQYF.

J is TRBJ1-5 and V is TRBV20-1; 9 bases align to TRBD1. J lost 6 bases, V lost 3 bases, and 9 bases had no gene match. The CDR3 extends over 15 amino acids. Germline CDR1 DFQATT, CDR2 SNEGSKA (reference sequence). The CDR3 spells CSASSGQGSIQPQHF. As DNA, the CDR3 is TGCAGTGCTAGCTCAGGACAGGGGAGTATTCAGCCCCAGCATTTT.

The chain carries TRBV30 and TRBJ1-2; D is undetermined. Germline CDR1 is GTSNPN and CDR2 is SVGIG (reference sequence). V gave up 2 bases and J gave up 8 bases, with 6 bases separating them. The CDR3 is 10 residues long. The CDR3 coding sequence is TGTGCCTGGAGTAGGGTCGGCTACACCTTC. Amino acids: CAWSRVGYTF.

This clonotype was found a few times. V is TRBV20-1 and J is TRBJ1-1; TRBD1 agrees at 7 bases. The V and J ends lost 5 bases and 1 base, in that order; junction bases with no gene match: 4. Germline CDR1 is DFQATT and CDR2 is SNEGSKA (reference sequence). The CDR3 runs 13 residues. The CDR3 is CSAPAGGNTEAFF. Here the CDR3 DNA reads TGCAGTGCTCCCGCAGGGGGGAACACTGAAGCTTTCTTT.

The chain joins TRBV20-1 to TRBJ2-1; D remains ambiguous. Germline V gene sequence: CDR1 DFQATT, CDR2 SNEGSKA (reference sequence). V was cut by 1 base and J by 8 bases, with 15 bases left in between. The CDR3 spans 14 residues. CDR3 sequence (DNA): TGCAGTGCTAGAGGAGGCATGGTCAATTATGAGCAGTTCTTC. It yields the protein CSARGGMVNYEQFF.

This sequence joins TRBV11-1 and TRBJ2-5; TRBD1 aligns across 10 bases. Trimming took 5 bases from V and 4 from J; bases not matched to a gene: 10. This CDR3 is 16 amino acids long. Germline CDR1 SGHAT, CDR2 FQDESV (reference sequence). CDR3 residues: CASSARDRGVVETQYF. In DNA form, the CDR3 reads TGTGCCAGCAGCGCCCGGGACAGGGGTGTGGTAGAGACCCAGTACTTC. The variable domain in full, completed from reference TRBV11-1 and TRBJ2-5, reads EAEVAQSPRYKITEKSQAVAFWCDPISGHATLYWYRQILGQGPELLVQFQDESVVDDSQLPKDRFSAERLKGVDSTLKIQPAELGDSAMYLCASSARDRGVVETQYFGPGTRLLVL.

The chain combines TRBV9 with TRBJ2-3; tentatively, D is TRBD2 (5 bases). CDR1 and CDR2 (germline): SGDLS, YYNGEE. There are 15 residues in the CDR3. V shed 0 bases and J shed 1 base, with 9 bases lying between them. The CDR3: CASSVGVGGTDTQYF. As DNA, the CDR3 is TGTGCCAGCAGCGTAGGGGTCGGGGGCACAGATACGCAGTATTTT.

The chain carries TRBV25-1 and TRBJ2-5; D call uncertain. Germline values: CDR1 MGHDK, CDR2 SYGVNS. The CDR3 extends over 15 amino acids. Deletions cut 1 base from V and 3 bases from J, with 12 bases between. CDR3 nucleotides: TGTGCCAGCAGTGAATCAGGCAGAAGGGAAGAGACCCAGTACTTC. Protein: CASSESGRREETQYF.

This clonotype was observed a few times. The genes are TRBV28 and TRBJ2-3; D possibly uses TRBD1 or TRBD2 (6 bases each). Trimming stripped 6 bases from V and 0 bases from J, with 10 bases between. The CDR3 is 14 amino acids. Germline V CDR1 and CDR2: MDHEN, SYDVKM. The CDR3 sequence is CASRGGLSTDTQYF. CDR3 coding DNA: TGTGCCAGCAGGGGGGGCCTCAGCACAGATACGCAGTATTTT.

This clonotype has only one observation. This rearrangement joins TRBV29-1 to TRBJ2-5; TRBD1 is a possible D gene (5 bases). The V end lost 1 base, the J end lost 5 bases, and 8 bases lay between the germline ends. CDR1 is SQVTM, CDR2 ANQGSEA, per germline. The CDR3 totals 12 residues. The CDR3 spells CSVEVGHETQYF. CDR3 DNA sequence: TGCAGCGTTGAAGTGGGGCACGAGACCCAGTACTTC.

CDR3 loop: CASDGDRGPYGYTF. The CDR3 bases are TGTGCCAGCGACGGTGACAGGGGGCCTTATGGCTACACCTTC. The chain combines TRBV2 with TRBJ1-2; 10 nucleotides align to TRBD1. Trimming cost V 8 bases and J 5 bases; bases outside gene matches: 8. Germline-derived CDR1 and CDR2 are SNHLY and FYNNEI. CDR3 length: 14 residues.

The rearrangement joins TRBV11-2 to TRBJ2-2; 7 nucleotides match TRBD1. The CDR3 is made up of 14 amino acids. Germline lookup yields CDR1 SGHAT and CDR2 FQNNGV. Trimming took 2 bases from V and 7 from J; bases not matched to a gene: 4. DNA for the CDR3: TGTGCCAGCAGCTTAAACAGGGGTCACGGGGAGCTGTTTTTT. Its protein is CASSLNRGHGELFF.